This is a list of T cell receptor beta chains from one sample in a study of preoperative IRX-2 immunotherapy in early breast cancer. Sequencing was performed with immunoSEQ multiplex PCR; in TCRdb, only in-frame clones are kept and a portion is missing. The table has just over 25,000 clones, more than 80% seen once. The sequencing used lymph node tissue, collected after IRX-2 immunotherapy. These receptors all stem from a human donor with breast cancer. Each CDR3 is given with its conserved first and last residue. Each record gives: clone size, V gene, J gene, CDR3 protein. Not every row has a clone size; where given, it reads once, few, many or a size class.

>few|TRBV19|TRBJ2-2
CASSSQGADTGELFF
>few|TRBV11-3|TRBJ2-5
CASSLDLGAETQYF
>.|TRBV29-1|TRBJ1-5
CSVVERGEQPQHF
>.|TRBV8-2|TRBJ2-7
CASSLSSLGPYEQYF
>.|TRBV14|TRBJ1-3
CASSQVGTGNTIYF
>once|TRBV19|TRBJ1-5
CASSIGLGQIQPQHF
>.|TRBV6-8|TRBJ1-6
CASSYYARGNSPLHF
>.|TRBV19|TRBJ1-5
CASIKGAAGGGNQPQHF
>once|TRBV16|TRBJ2-2
CASSQSTGPGELFF
>.|TRBV28|TRBJ1-2
CASSPPRSGTGLTF
>.|TRBV6-8|TRBJ1-3
CASSYSGFSPRAGNTIYF
>few|TRBV25-1|TRBJ2-1
CASSYRGGEDEQFF
>.|TRBV18|TRBJ1-3
CASSPIGDSGNTIYF
>.|TRBV6-8|TRBJ1-5
CASRTDTNQPQHF
>.|TRBV6-4|TRBJ2-2
CASRNSRVGNTGELFF
>.|TRBV5-1|TRBJ2-5
CASRGGLATETQYF
>.|TRBV18|TRBJ1-5
CASSLTGTGGFNQPQHF
>few|TRBV6-8|TRBJ1-2
CAGRTGNDYGYTF
>.|TRBV5-1|TRBJ1-1
CASSFGGTGDTEAFF
>.|TRBV6-8|TRBJ2-2
CAIRREAGELFF
>.|TRBV15|TRBJ2-5
CATSRGRLGQETQYF
>.|TRBV19|TRBJ1-1
CASRQGWDTEAFF
>few|TRBV19|TRBJ2-7
CASSMARGSVDEQYF
>.|TRBV29-1|TRBJ1-2
CSALGDRYGYTF
>.|TRBV10-2|TRBJ2-1
CASSVGAGGESYNEQFF
>.|TRBV6-7|TRBJ1-2
CAISPGDGYTF
>once|TRBV28|TRBJ1-5
CASSSTGSVLAQHF
>.|TRBV30|TRBJ1-4
CAWNTGATNEKLFF
>.|TRBV10-2|TRBJ1-3
CASSSGSGNTIYF
>.|TRBV6-8|TRBJ2-1
CASSGGQALNNEQFF
>.|TRBV7-2|TRBJ2-3
CASSQELADTQYF
>few|TRBV6-8|TRBJ2-5
CASSYQGLRETQYF
>.|TRBV11-3|TRBJ2-1
CASSYSTDPPAEQFF
>.|TRBV18|TRBJ1-4
CASSPPGTVATNEKLFF
>.|TRBV14|TRBJ1-3
CASSQEWDSSGNTIYF
>.|TRBV30|TRBJ1-2
CACGTRTSYGYTF
>.|TRBV5-1|TRBJ1-4
CASSISGDRTSGAEKLFF
>.|TRBV22-1|TRBJ2-1
CASSQTRLAGNHNEQFF
>.|TRBV5-1|TRBJ1-1
CASSLEPGRGEAFF
>once|TRBV19|TRBJ2-3
CASSRLTSSSTDTQYF
>.|TRBV5-1|TRBJ2-7
CASSSGTGSYEQYF
>.|TRBV29-1|TRBJ2-1
CSGTGSIGGEQFF
>few|TRBV19|TRBJ1-3
CASRLRSGGTGNTIYF
>.|TRBV9|TRBJ1-1
CASSTRQGFNTEAFF
>few|TRBV19|TRBJ1-5
CASSIEGDQPQHF
>.|TRBV7-8|TRBJ2-1
CASSLEFLANNEQFF
>.|TRBV19|TRBJ2-5
CASSVQGAWETQYF
>.|TRBV6-8|TRBJ2-1
CASRPERRSRLIF
>.|TRBV18|TRBJ1-1
CASCIASRGYTEAFF
>.|TRBV30|TRBJ1-6
CAWSAQDNSPLHF